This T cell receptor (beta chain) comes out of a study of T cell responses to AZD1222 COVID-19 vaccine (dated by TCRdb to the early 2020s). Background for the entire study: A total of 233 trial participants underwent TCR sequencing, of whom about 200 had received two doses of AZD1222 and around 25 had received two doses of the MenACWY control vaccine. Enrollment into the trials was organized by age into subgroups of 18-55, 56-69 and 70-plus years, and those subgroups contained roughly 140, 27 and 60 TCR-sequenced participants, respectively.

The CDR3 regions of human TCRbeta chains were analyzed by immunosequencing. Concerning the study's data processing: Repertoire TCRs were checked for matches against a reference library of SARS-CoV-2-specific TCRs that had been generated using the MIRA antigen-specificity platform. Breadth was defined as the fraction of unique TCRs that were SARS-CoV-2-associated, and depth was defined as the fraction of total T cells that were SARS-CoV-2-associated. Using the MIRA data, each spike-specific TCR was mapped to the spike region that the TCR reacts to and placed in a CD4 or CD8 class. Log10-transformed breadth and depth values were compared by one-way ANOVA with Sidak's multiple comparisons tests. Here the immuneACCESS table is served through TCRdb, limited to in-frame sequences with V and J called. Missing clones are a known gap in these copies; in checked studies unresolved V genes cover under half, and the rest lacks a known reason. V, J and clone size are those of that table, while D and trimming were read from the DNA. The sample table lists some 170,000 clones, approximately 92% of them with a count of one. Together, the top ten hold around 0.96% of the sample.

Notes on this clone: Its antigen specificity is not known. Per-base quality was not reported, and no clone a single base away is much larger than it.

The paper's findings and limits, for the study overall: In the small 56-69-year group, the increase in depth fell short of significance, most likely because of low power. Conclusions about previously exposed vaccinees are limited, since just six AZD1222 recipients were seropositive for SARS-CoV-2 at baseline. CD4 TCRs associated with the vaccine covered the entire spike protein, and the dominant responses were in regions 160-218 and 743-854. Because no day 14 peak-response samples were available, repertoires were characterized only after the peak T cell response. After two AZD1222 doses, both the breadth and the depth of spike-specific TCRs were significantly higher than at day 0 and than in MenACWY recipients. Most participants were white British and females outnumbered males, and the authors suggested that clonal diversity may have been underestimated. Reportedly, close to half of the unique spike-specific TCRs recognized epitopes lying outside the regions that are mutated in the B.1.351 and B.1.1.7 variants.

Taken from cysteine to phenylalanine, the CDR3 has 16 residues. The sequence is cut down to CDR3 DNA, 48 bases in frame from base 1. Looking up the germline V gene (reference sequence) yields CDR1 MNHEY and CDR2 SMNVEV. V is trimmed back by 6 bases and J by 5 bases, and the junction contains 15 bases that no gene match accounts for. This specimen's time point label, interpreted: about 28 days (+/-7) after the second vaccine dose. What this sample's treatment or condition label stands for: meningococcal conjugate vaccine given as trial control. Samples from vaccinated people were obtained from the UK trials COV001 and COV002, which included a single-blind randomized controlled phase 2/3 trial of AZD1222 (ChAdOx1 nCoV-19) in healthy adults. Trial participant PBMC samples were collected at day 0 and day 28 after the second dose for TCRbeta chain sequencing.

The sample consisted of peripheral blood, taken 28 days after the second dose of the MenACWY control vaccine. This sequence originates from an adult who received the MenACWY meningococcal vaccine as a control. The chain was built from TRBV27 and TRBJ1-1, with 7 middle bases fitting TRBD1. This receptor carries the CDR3 CASRIQGDFSGTEAFF. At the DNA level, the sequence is TGTGCCAGCAGAATTCAGGGGGATTTTTCTGGAACTGAAGCTTTCTTT.